The rows below give T cell receptor beta chains drawn from one sample of a study of OX40 agonist ivuxolimab in advanced cancers. Profiling relied on immunoSEQ multiplex PCR, and the TCRdb table lists in-frame clones only, not all of them. This sample has under 90,000 clones, with approximately 88% found just once. The specimen was CD4+ or CD8+ T cells sorted from blood, collected in a trial of the OX40 agonist ivuxolimab. The receptors stem from an adult with an advanced solid tumor such as melanoma, head and neck, liver or kidney cancer. CDR3s include the opening cysteine and the closing phenylalanine or tryptophan. Fields, in order: D gene, J gene, V gene, clone size, CDR3 protein, CDR3 DNA. The D gene is left open where the match is weak. The size entry is marked missing in some rows and otherwise reads once, few, many or a size class.

D gene: TRBD2
J gene: TRBJ2-7
V gene: TRBV5-5
clone size: NA
CDR3 protein: CASSALAVLSYEQYF
CDR3 DNA: TGTGCCAGCAGCGCACTAGCGGTTCTTTCCTACGAGCAGTACTTC

D gene: NA
J gene: TRBJ1-4
V gene: TRBV30
clone size: NA
CDR3 protein: CAWSDETVNEKLFF
CDR3 DNA: TGTGCCTGGAGTGACGAGACAGTGAATGAAAAACTGTTTTTT

D gene: TRBD1
J gene: TRBJ1-4
V gene: TRBV7-2
clone size: NA
CDR3 protein: CASSSPTGNNEKLFF
CDR3 DNA: TGTGCCAGCAGCTCACCGACAGGGAATAATGAAAAACTGTTTTTT

D gene: TRBD1
J gene: TRBJ2-2
V gene: TRBV30
clone size: NA
CDR3 protein: CAWMPQGNGELFF
CDR3 DNA: TGTGCCTGGATGCCACAGGGGAACGGGGAGCTGTTTTTT

D gene: TRBD1
J gene: TRBJ2-2
V gene: TRBV4-2
clone size: few
CDR3 protein: CASSQADRDTGELFF
CDR3 DNA: TGTGCCAGCAGCCAAGCGGACAGGGACACCGGGGAGCTGTTTTTT

D gene: NA
J gene: TRBJ1-2
V gene: TRBV5-4
clone size: few
CDR3 protein: CASSLAQNYGYTF
CDR3 DNA: TGTGCCAGCAGCTTGGCACAGAACTATGGCTACACCTTC

D gene: TRBD1
J gene: TRBJ1-5
V gene: TRBV6-5
clone size: NA
CDR3 protein: CASSPGQGNQPQHF
CDR3 DNA: TGTGCCAGCAGTCCGGGACAGGGGAATCAGCCCCAGCATTTT

D gene: TRBD1
J gene: TRBJ1-2
V gene: TRBV6-5
clone size: NA
CDR3 protein: CASSLNRGRGGYTF
CDR3 DNA: TGTGCCAGCAGTTTAAACAGGGGGCGCGGTGGCTACACCTTC

D gene: TRBD1
J gene: TRBJ1-2
V gene: TRBV19
clone size: NA
CDR3 protein: CASRRGQGIYGYTF
CDR3 DNA: TGTGCCAGTAGGAGAGGACAGGGAATATATGGCTACACCTTC

D gene: NA
J gene: TRBJ1-6
V gene: TRBV7-3
clone size: NA
CDR3 protein: CASSLLGDNSPLHF
CDR3 DNA: TGTGCCAGCAGCTTATTAGGCGATAATTCACCCCTCCACTTT

D gene: TRBD2
J gene: TRBJ2-1
V gene: TRBV19
clone size: NA
CDR3 protein: CASSGSGVNEQFF
CDR3 DNA: TGTGCCAGTAGCGGTAGCGGGGTCAATGAGCAGTTCTTC

D gene: NA
J gene: TRBJ2-7
V gene: TRBV27
clone size: NA
CDR3 protein: CASKIKGYEQYF
CDR3 DNA: TGTGCCAGCAAAATAAAGGGCTACGAGCAGTACTTC

D gene: NA
J gene: TRBJ2-1
V gene: TRBV6-1
clone size: NA
CDR3 protein: CASRSWQVNNEQFF
CDR3 DNA: TGTGCCAGCAGGTCTTGGCAGGTAAACAATGAGCAGTTCTTC

D gene: TRBD2
J gene: TRBJ2-1
V gene: TRBV29-1
clone size: NA
CDR3 protein: CSVVARASGQFRQFF
CDR3 DNA: TGCAGCGTCGTAGCTAGGGCTAGCGGTCAATTCCGGCAGTTCTTC

D gene: NA
J gene: TRBJ2-7
V gene: TRBV7-2
clone size: NA
CDR3 protein: CASSARSQQYF
CDR3 DNA: TGTGCCAGCAGCGCCCGATCCCAGCAGTACTTC

D gene: NA
J gene: TRBJ1-1
V gene: TRBV10-3
clone size: NA
CDR3 protein: CAIRSRSWDTEAFF
CDR3 DNA: TGTGCCATCAGGTCGCGGTCGTGGGATACTGAAGCTTTCTTT

D gene: TRBD2
J gene: TRBJ2-5
V gene: TRBV11-2
clone size: NA
CDR3 protein: CASSLAPLAGETQYF
CDR3 DNA: TGTGCCAGCAGCTTAGCCCCACTAGCGGGAGAGACCCAGTACTTC

D gene: NA
J gene: TRBJ2-2
V gene: TRBV5-1
clone size: NA
CDR3 protein: CASSLTTGRSGELFF
CDR3 DNA: TGCGCCAGCAGCCTTACGACAGGGAGGTCCGGGGAGCTGTTTTTT

D gene: NA
J gene: TRBJ2-1
V gene: TRBV7-8
clone size: NA
CDR3 protein: CASSSLGTRTYNEQFF
CDR3 DNA: TGTGCCAGCAGCTCCTTGGGGACTCGGACCTACAATGAGCAGTTCTTC

D gene: NA
J gene: TRBJ1-2
V gene: TRBV2
clone size: NA
CDR3 protein: CASRFGGIYGYTF
CDR3 DNA: TGTGCCAGCAGATTTGGGGGGATCTATGGCTACACCTTC

D gene: NA
J gene: TRBJ2-5
V gene: TRBV6-1
clone size: NA
CDR3 protein: CASQVSGEETQYF
CDR3 DNA: TGTGCCAGTCAGGTATCGGGGGAAGAGACCCAGTACTTC

D gene: NA
J gene: TRBJ2-3
V gene: TRBV14
clone size: NA
CDR3 protein: CASSLLGGTDTQYF
CDR3 DNA: TGTGCCAGCAGCCTCCTGGGGGGCACAGATACGCAGTATTTT

D gene: NA
J gene: TRBJ2-5
V gene: TRBV19
clone size: NA
CDR3 protein: CASSMGRETQYF
CDR3 DNA: TGTGCCAGTAGTATGGGACGGGAGACCCAGTACTTC

D gene: NA
J gene: TRBJ2-7
V gene: TRBV11-2
clone size: NA
CDR3 protein: CASSPPRGGVMNEQYF
CDR3 DNA: TGTGCCAGCAGCCCTCCGAGGGGTGGCGTCATGAACGAGCAGTACTTC

D gene: TRBD1
J gene: TRBJ1-5
V gene: TRBV6-5
clone size: NA
CDR3 protein: CASSSTGHQPQHF
CDR3 DNA: TGTGCCAGCAGCTCGACAGGGCATCAGCCCCAGCATTTT

D gene: NA
J gene: TRBJ1-1
V gene: TRBV2
clone size: NA
CDR3 protein: CATRSPNTEAFF
CDR3 DNA: TGTGCCACTCGGTCCCCGAACACTGAAGCTTTCTTT

D gene: NA
J gene: TRBJ2-7
V gene: TRBV29-1
clone size: NA
CDR3 protein: CSVIIRQTTHEQYF
CDR3 DNA: TGCAGCGTCATTATAAGACAGACCACCCACGAGCAGTACTTC

D gene: NA
J gene: TRBJ1-6
V gene: TRBV18
clone size: NA
CDR3 protein: CASSAGRLYNSPLHF
CDR3 DNA: TGTGCCAGCTCCGCGGGCCGACTCTATAATTCACCCCTCCACTTT

D gene: NA
J gene: TRBJ2-7
V gene: TRBV5-5
clone size: NA
CDR3 protein: CASSGDIPGRDNEQYF
CDR3 DNA: TGTGCCAGCAGCGGAGACATCCCAGGTCGGGACAACGAGCAGTACTTC

D gene: NA
J gene: TRBJ1-2
V gene: TRBV29-1
clone size: NA
CDR3 protein: CSVDQALYGYTF
CDR3 DNA: TGCAGCGTTGATCAGGCCCTATATGGCTACACCTTC

D gene: NA
J gene: TRBJ2-1
V gene: TRBV7-8
clone size: NA
CDR3 protein: CASSPTGGSQGSRGNRNEQFF
CDR3 DNA: TGTGCCAGCAGCCCAACTGGCGGATCACAGGGTAGCCGAGGAAATAGGAATGAGCAGTTCTTC

D gene: TRBD1
J gene: TRBJ1-5
V gene: TRBV28
clone size: NA
CDR3 protein: CASSTGVQPQHF
CDR3 DNA: TGTGCCAGCAGTACAGGGGTTCAGCCCCAGCATTTT

D gene: TRBD1
J gene: TRBJ1-1
V gene: TRBV5-6
clone size: NA
CDR3 protein: CASSTPRGAMNTEAFF
CDR3 DNA: TGTGCCAGCAGCACACCCAGGGGGGCAATGAACACTGAAGCTTTCTTT

D gene: NA
J gene: TRBJ1-5
V gene: TRBV4-3
clone size: NA
CDR3 protein: CASSQDYHPGQPQHF
CDR3 DNA: TGCGCCAGCAGCCAAGATTATCATCCCGGGCAGCCCCAGCATTTT

D gene: TRBD1
J gene: TRBJ2-5
V gene: TRBV5-6
clone size: NA
CDR3 protein: CASSGTGYAQETQYF
CDR3 DNA: TGTGCCAGCAGCGGGACAGGGTATGCGCAAGAGACCCAGTACTTC

D gene: TRBD1
J gene: TRBJ1-5
V gene: TRBV19
clone size: NA
CDR3 protein: CASSRTQGGNQPQHF
CDR3 DNA: TGTGCCAGTAGTAGAACCCAGGGGGGTAATCAGCCCCAGCATTTT

D gene: TRBD1
J gene: TRBJ1-1
V gene: TRBV13
clone size: NA
CDR3 protein: CASSPRTGITEAFF
CDR3 DNA: TGTGCCAGCAGCCCAAGGACAGGGATCACTGAAGCTTTCTTT

D gene: NA
J gene: TRBJ1-5
V gene: TRBV7-6
clone size: few
CDR3 protein: CASALGVQPQHF
CDR3 DNA: TGTGCCAGCGCCCTCGGGGTTCAGCCCCAGCATTTT

D gene: TRBD1
J gene: TRBJ1-6
V gene: TRBV27
clone size: NA
CDR3 protein: CASSLSRGQGTGSPLHF
CDR3 DNA: TGTGCCAGCAGTTTATCGAGGGGACAGGGGACGGGTTCACCCCTCCACTTT

D gene: TRBD1
J gene: TRBJ1-4
V gene: TRBV9
clone size: NA
CDR3 protein: CASSPGGADEKLFF
CDR3 DNA: TGTGCCTCCTCTCCAGGGGGCGCGGATGAAAAACTGTTTTTT

D gene: NA
J gene: TRBJ2-7
V gene: TRBV4-3
clone size: NA
CDR3 protein: CASSQGTGSGEQYF
CDR3 DNA: TGCGCCAGCAGCCAAGGAACCGGGAGTGGCGAGCAGTACTTC

D gene: TRBD2
J gene: TRBJ2-3
V gene: TRBV2
clone size: NA
CDR3 protein: CAGSGDYLTDTQYF
CDR3 DNA: TGTGCCGGGAGCGGGGACTACTTAACAGATACGCAGTATTTT

D gene: NA
J gene: TRBJ2-7
V gene: TRBV7-2
clone size: once
CDR3 protein: CASSLRGGAGEQYF
CDR3 DNA: TGTGCCAGCAGCTTACGAGGGGGGGCAGGCGAGCAGTACTTC

D gene: NA
J gene: TRBJ1-3
V gene: TRBV19
clone size: once
CDR3 protein: CASSNYFDRSSGNTIYF
CDR3 DNA: TGTGCCAGTAGTAACTACTTCGACCGGAGCTCTGGAAACACCATATATTTT

D gene: NA
J gene: TRBJ2-5
V gene: TRBV5-1
clone size: NA
CDR3 protein: CASSLASSIQTQYF
CDR3 DNA: TGCGCCAGCAGCTTGGCATCTAGCATACAGACCCAGTACTTC